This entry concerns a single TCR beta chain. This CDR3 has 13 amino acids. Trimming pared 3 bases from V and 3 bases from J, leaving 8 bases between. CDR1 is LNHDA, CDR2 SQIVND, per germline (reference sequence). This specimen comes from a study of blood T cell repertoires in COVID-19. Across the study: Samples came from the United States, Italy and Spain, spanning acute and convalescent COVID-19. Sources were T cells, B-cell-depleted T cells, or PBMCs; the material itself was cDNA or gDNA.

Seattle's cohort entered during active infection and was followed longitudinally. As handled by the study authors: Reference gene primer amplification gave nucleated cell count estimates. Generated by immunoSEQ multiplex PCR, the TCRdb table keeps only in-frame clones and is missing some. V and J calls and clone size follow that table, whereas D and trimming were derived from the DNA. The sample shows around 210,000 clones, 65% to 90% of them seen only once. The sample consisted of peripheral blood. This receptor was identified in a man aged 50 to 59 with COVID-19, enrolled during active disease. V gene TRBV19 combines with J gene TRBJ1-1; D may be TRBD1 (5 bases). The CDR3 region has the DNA TGTGCCAGTAGTATTGGCAGGGACACTGAAGCTTTCTTT. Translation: CASSIGRDTEAFF. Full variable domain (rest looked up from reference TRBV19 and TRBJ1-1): DGGITQSPKYLFRKEGQNVTLSCEQNLNHDAMYWYRQDPGQGLRLIYYSQIVNDFQKGDIAEGYSVSREKKESFPLTVTSAQKNPTAFYLCASSIGRDTEAFFGQGTRLTVV.